This T cell receptor (beta chain) was sequenced for a study of OX40 agonist ivuxolimab in advanced cancers. Worth noting for this clone: Its matching antigen is unknown.

Study-level points and caveats: Among patients with partial responses at 0.1-3.0 mg/kg, clonal expansion was among the lowest.

Clones were sequenced by immunoSEQ multiplex PCR, and TCRdb holds only the in-frame ones, with some missing. In the table there are tens of thousands of clones, roughly nine tenths of which are singletons. Trimming pared 0 bases from V and 12 bases from J, leaving 17 bases between. Germline V lookup: CDR1 MNHEY, CDR2 SVGAGI. This CDR3 region has 15 residues. The TCR originated in an adult with an advanced solid tumor such as melanoma, head and neck, liver or kidney cancer. This rearrangement joins TRBV6-5 to TRBJ1-4; no definite D call. This specimen was CD4+ or CD8+ T cells sorted from blood, taken in a trial of the OX40 agonist ivuxolimab. CDR3 protein: CASSYSTEEAYQLFF. The CDR3 DNA reads as TGTGCCAGCAGTTACTCGACCGAAGAGGCTTACCAACTGTTTTTT.